The clone carrying this T cell receptor beta chain was detected only a few times. The antigen is undetermined. The CDR3 length is 15 residues. The ends lost 6 bases at V and 2 bases at J; junction bases unmatched: 7. Per the germline V gene, CDR1 is WNHNN and CDR2 is SYGVQD (reference sequence). Sample-barcoded 5' priming and a J-beta primer mix drove a second PCR of about 6 to 11 cycles. One entry per CDR3 protein, called by TCRdb with MiXCR from the 5' RACE reads. The profile shows some 750,000 distinct CDR3 sequences, about a fifth of them singletons. The sample originates from a study of blood T cells in healthy people across ages. Points from the study as a whole: Fewer expanded clones and more diversity marked long-lived versus aged donors.

The chain couples TRBV10-1 to TRBJ2-3, with 8 bases matching TRBD2. This clonotype was sampled from a man between 65 and 85 years old in good health. The sample comprised blood. The CDR3 loop reads CASSPAGANTDTQYF. DNA of the CDR3: TGCGCCAGCAGCCCAGCGGGGGCCAACACAGATACGCAGTATTTT.